The sequence of this TCR beta chain was determined in a study of cytotoxic CD8 clonotypes in ibrutinib-treated CLL (dated by TCRdb to the early 2020s). For the study in its entirety: In this cohort, over 14 patients were treatment-naive and roughly ten were relapsed/refractory, while about 17 had unmutated IGHV. Response samples were taken after a median of approximately 13 months on treatment, ranging from roughly 6 to 36 months. Patients were still on ibrutinib when every remission and progressive disease sample was collected. On average, each sample yielded 255,043 productive templates and around 98,000 productive rearrangements. Cryopreserved peripheral blood mononuclear cells were collected at three points: before therapy, at response, and at either sustained remission or disease progression. Of the 85 to 90 participants in the trial, approximately 25 had longitudinal samples available. Responses were partial in roughly 24 patients and complete in 2; after median around 72 months follow-up, some 15 stayed in remission and 12 progressed. The paper as a whole reports these results and caveats: At baseline, clonality was higher than in age-matched healthy donors and showed a strong correlation with circulating CD8+ T-cell counts. Clonality rose at ibrutinib response, remained stable during sustained remission, and dropped back toward baseline at progression. Sampling times were not matched between sustained-remission and progressing patients, and lymph node repertoires were not studied. Public clonotypes were found to be uncommon and were observed to contract or remain stable during treatment; the increase in clonality was shown to reflect expansion of private clonotypes at ibrutinib response.

The sample's time point label, in plain terms: 12 to 13 months on ibrutinib. For TCR beta library preparation, roughly 2 micrograms of genomic DNA was extracted from cryopreserved PBMCs. High-throughput TCR beta sequencing was performed on longitudinal blood samples from CLL patients receiving ibrutinib monotherapy. The patients took part in an open-label, single-center phase 2 trial of ibrutinib monotherapy. With respect to this clone: No antigen is known for it. No quality values exist for individual bases; no much larger clone is one base distant.

The CDR3 sequence holds 14 residues, the cysteine and phenylalanine included. CDR3 DNA only is kept here, 42 bases in frame from base 1. A distance of 13 bases separates the germline ends of V and J, which lose 7 bases and 2 bases respectively. Per the germline V gene (reference sequence), LNHDA is the CDR1 and SQIVND is the CDR2. The goal of deep resolution MiSeq sequencing was a depth between 1 in 1 million and 1 in 200,000 T cells, and coverage averaged 10x per clonotype. TCR beta libraries were generated with the immunoSEQ hsTCRB Kit. The original pipeline was this. Data were analyzed with ImmunoSEQ Data Assistant and ImmunoSEQ Analyzer, with V, D and J genes assigned per IMGT definitions. Clonality was computed as one minus normalized Shannon entropy of productive rearrangement frequencies, ranging from 0 to 1. Only overrepresented clonotypes making up at least 0.05% of the repertoire of each patient were included in the public clonotype analysis. About a dozen age-matched healthy donor repertoires from immuneACCESS served as clonality controls. In its TCRdb copy, this immuneACCESS table keeps in-frame sequences only and misses some clones. Where compared with another copy, unresolved V genes explain less than half of these, and the others have no known cause. Clonal size and the V and J genes are those of that table, whereas D and trimming came from the DNA. The sample table contains about 160,000 clones; only one count was recorded for about four fifths of them. Around 2.1% of the sample lies in the top ten.

Material: PBMCs, obtained after 12 months of ibrutinib treatment. This receptor was obtained from a human donor with chronic lymphocytic leukemia. Recombination joined TRBV19 with TRBJ2-3, and TRBD2 may be the D gene, going by 7 matching bases. At the DNA level, the sequence is TGTGCCAGTACCGCGGGGGCGCACACAGATACGCAGTATTTT. Translated, this gives CASTAGAHTDTQYF. The CDR3, completed at both ends by the reference TRBV19 and TRBJ2-3 genes, gives the full variable domain DGGITQSPKYLFRKEGQNVTLSCEQNLNHDAMYWYRQDPGQGLRLIYYSQIVNDFQKGDIAEGYSVSREKKESFPLTVTSAQKNPTAFYLCASTAGAHTDTQYFGPGTRLTVL.